This paragraph reports one T cell receptor beta chain. Its antigen is as yet unknown. Trimming removed 7 bases from V and 11 bases from J, with 18 bases in between. The CDR3 length is 13 residues. Germline values: CDR1 MNHNS, CDR2 SASEGT. The entry originates in a study of Tregs in tolerant kidney transplant recipients. Whole-study findings and limits: Tregs expanded with activated donor B cells seemed most donor-specific. Biological reproducibility was not directly addressed in this study.

Produced via immunoSEQ multiplex PCR; TCRdb's table is partial and in-frame only. Of some 64,000 clones in the sample, 95% to 98% were seen once. CD4+CD25+CD127- Tregs, CD4+CD25- non-Tregs, CD4 and CD8 cells were sorted. Thawed PBMCs were rested overnight at 37°C with roughly 200 IU/ml IL-2 before regulatory T cell sorting. This receptor was identified in a human donor who received a combined kidney and bone marrow transplant. The chain has TRBV6-1 and TRBJ1-5; D is perhaps TRBD1 (5 bases). The sample was Tregs from blood, taken before the transplant. Written as DNA, the CDR3 is TGTGCCAGCATCACAGGAGGTCGGGGGGCCCAGCATTTT. This codes for CASITGGRGAQHF.